The 22 T cell receptor beta chains reported below all come from one sample, sequenced in a study of blood T cell repertoires in COVID-19. Profiled with immunoSEQ multiplex PCR; TCRdb holds only in-frame clones, not every one. This table has around 210,000 clones, nearly 90% appearing once. Material: peripheral blood. The receptors stem from a man over 45 with COVID-19, enrolled during active disease.

This rearrangement joins TRBV27 to TRBJ1-5; no clear D gene. With 6 bases removed from V and 0 bases from J, the gap between germline ends came to 6 bases. Per the germline V gene, CDR1 is MNHEY and CDR2 is SMNVEV (reference sequence). CDR3 length: 13 residues. CDR3 in DNA: TGTGCCAGCAGCCCCATTAGCAATCAGCCCCAGCATTTT. Translating it yields CASSPISNQPQHF.

The rearrangement joins TRBV6-5 to TRBJ1-5; the D is unclear. V was pared by 7 bases and J by 3 bases, with 10 bases between. This CDR3 is 13 amino acids long. Germline V gives CDR1 MNHEY, CDR2 SVGAGI. This CDR3 is CASTTGPNQPQHF. CDR3 nucleotide sequence: TGTGCCAGCACGACGGGTCCCAATCAGCCCCAGCATTTT.

The CDR3, as DNA: TGTGCCAGCAGTGAGTTGGGGGCTGGGAATAATTCACCCCTCCACTTT. The encoded protein is CASSELGAGNNSPLHF. J is TRBJ1-6 and V is TRBV6-1; TRBD1 might be the D (6 bases). The CDR3 totals 16 residues. Trimming cost V 3 bases and J 5 bases, with 14 bases left between them. The germline gives CDR1 MNHNS, CDR2 SASEGT.

The chain is built from TRBV28 and TRBJ2-7, with 7 positions matching TRBD1. The CDR3 has 14 amino acids. J was trimmed by 3 bases and V by 5 bases; bases with no gene match: 7. CDR1 MDHEN and CDR2 SYDVKM come from the germline V gene. In nucleotides, the CDR3 is TGTGCCAGCAGTCAATACAGGGGCCACTACGAGCAGTACTTC. It translates to CASSQYRGHYEQYF.

The chain has TRBV29-1 and TRBJ2-2, with TRBD2 matching over 14 bases. This CDR3 is 19 amino acids long. The germline V gene encodes CDR1 SQVTM and CDR2 ANQGSEA. After removal of 6 bases from V and 6 bases from J, the junction contained 18 bases not matched to a gene. Here the CDR3 DNA reads TGCAGCGTCCCTCAATTGGGGACTAGCGGGGGCACGGTGGCCGGGGAGCTGTTTTTT. Translating it yields CSVPQLGTSGGTVAGELFF.

The chain carries TRBV30 and TRBJ1-6, with 10 bases that match TRBD1. The CDR3 runs 15 residues. Germline V gene sequence: CDR1 GTSNPN, CDR2 SVGIG (reference sequence). Trimming cost V 1 base and J 7 bases; bases outside gene matches: 4. CDR3 in amino acids: CAWSGQGAVNSPLHF. CDR3 bases: TGTGCCTGGAGTGGACAGGGGGCGGTAAATTCACCCCTCCACTTT.

The sample holds a few counts of this clone. J is TRBJ1-1 and V is TRBV30, with 7 positions matching TRBD1. Germline CDR1 GTSNPN, CDR2 SVGIG (reference sequence). Trimming at V came to 0 bases and at J to 4 bases, leaving 2 bases not matched to a gene. CDR3 length: 13 amino acids. The CDR3 reads CAWSVRGLTEAFF. CDR3 coding DNA: TGTGCCTGGAGTGTTAGGGGGCTCACTGAAGCTTTCTTT.

The chain uses TRBV25-1 and TRBJ2-1; D remains unclear. Trimming removed 10 bases from V and 3 bases from J, with 7 bases in between. In germline, CDR1 is MGHDK, CDR2 SYGVNS. This CDR3 is built from 11 residues. The CDR3 region is CATSGYNEQFF. In nucleotides, the CDR3 is TGTGCCACCTCAGGCTACAATGAGCAGTTCTTC.

The gene calls are TRBV27 and TRBJ2-7; maybe TRBD1 (6 bases). The germline V gene encodes CDR1 MNHEY and CDR2 SMNVEV (reference sequence). V was trimmed by 0 bases and J by 7 bases, leaving 13 bases between them. The CDR3 spans 14 residues. In DNA, the CDR3 is TGTGCCAGCAGTTTATCTCCAGGGGAGCCTGAGCAGTACTTC. It is translated as CASSLSPGEPEQYF.

The chain's CDR3 is CASSFLRAYFTEGYTF. The CDR3 DNA follows: TGTGCCAGCAGCTTCCTGCGGGCGTACTTCACGGAGGGCTACACCTTC. The chain carries TRBV7-2 and TRBJ1-2; D uncertain. V lost 3 bases to trimming and J lost 8 bases, with 22 bases between them. The germline CDR1 and CDR2 sequences are SGHTA and FQGNSA. The CDR3 has 16 residues.

This sequence joins TRBV3-1 (or the pseudogene TRBV3-2) and TRBJ2-7; D is unclear. Germline assignment: CDR1 LGHDT and CDR2 YNNKEL (reference sequence). CDR3 length equals 14 residues. Trimming shortened V by 1 base and J by 2 bases, and 9 bases separated the two germline ends. The CDR3: CASSQVLTTYEQYF. The CDR3 DNA is TGTGCCAGCAGCCAAGTATTGACAACCTACGAGCAGTACTTC.

V usage is TRBV5-1 and J usage is TRBJ1-6; D ambiguous. Germline CDR1 and CDR2: SGHRS and YFSETQ. The V gene lost 5 bases and the J gene lost 0 bases, with 9 bases spanning the gap. This CDR3 is built from 15 residues. CDR3 in DNA: TGCGCCAGCAGTCCGCGTAGCTCCTATAATTCACCCCTCCACTTT. It specifies CASSPRSSYNSPLHF.

The V gene is TRBV4-3, the J gene TRBJ2-3; 8 positions agree with TRBD2. CDR1 is LGHNA, CDR2 YSLEER, per germline. J gave up 2 bases and V 3 bases, and 7 bases lay outside the gene matches. The CDR3 spans 16 residues. CDR3 DNA sequence: TGCGCCAGCAGCCACCCCCGGGGGGGGACCACAGATACGCAGTATTTT. Its translation: CASSHPRGGTTDTQYF.

V is TRBV11-2 and J is TRBJ2-7; D unclear. The CDR3 runs 13 residues. Germline V gene lookup returns CDR1 SGHAT and CDR2 FQNNGV. V was cut by 0 bases and J by 3 bases, with 6 bases left in between. CDR3 sequence reads: CASSLDTIYEQYF. The CDR3 region has the DNA TGTGCCAGCAGCTTAGACACAATCTACGAGCAGTACTTC. The full variable domain, its missing parts supplied by reference TRBV11-2 and TRBJ2-7, is EAGVAQSPRYKIIEKRQSVAFWCNPISGHATLYWYQQILGQGPKLLIQFQNNGVVDDSQLPKDRFSAERLKGVDSTLKIQPAKLEDSAVYLCASSLDTIYEQYFGPGTRLTVT.

This clone was counted a single time. The rearrangement joins TRBV7-9 to TRBJ2-7; D perhaps matches TRBD1 (5 bases). V shed 1 base and J shed 3 bases, with 22 bases lying between them. This CDR3 spans 18 amino acids. CDR1 is SEHNR and CDR2 is FQNEAQ in the germline V gene (reference sequence). CDR3 coding DNA: TGTGCCAGCAGCTTAGGTCCAATGGGGCAGGCCGAATTCTACGAGCAGTACTTC. It codes for CASSLGPMGQAEFYEQYF.

The rearrangement links TRBV19 to TRBJ1-2; TRBD1 matches 7 bases. Germline V gene lookup returns CDR1 LNHDA and CDR2 SQIVND (reference sequence). The V segment lost 9 bases and the J segment 7 bases; nucleotides outside the gene matches: 11. The CDR3 runs 13 residues. The CDR3 DNA is TGTGCCAGCGCAGACAGGGCCATTGGTGGCTACACCTTC. It codes for CASADRAIGGYTF.

This chain joins TRBV19 and TRBJ1-1; no clear D gene. Germline CDR1 and CDR2: LNHDA and SQIVND (reference sequence). This CDR3 has 17 amino acids. The germline V and J ends were trimmed by 8 bases and 3 bases, with 25 bases remaining between them. CDR3: CASGNLRGFSFDTEAFF. Here the CDR3 DNA reads TGTGCCAGTGGAAACCTCCGGGGTTTTAGCTTTGACACTGAAGCTTTCTTT.

The chain has TRBV29-1 and TRBJ1-1, with 8 bases aligning to TRBD1. Germline CDR1 reads SQVTM; CDR2 reads ANQGSEA. The CDR3 is 14 residues long. Trimming cost V 6 bases and J 4 bases; bases outside gene matches: 10. The CDR3 spells CSVSPQGVSTEAFF. DNA for the CDR3: TGCAGCGTGTCCCCACAGGGGGTTAGCACTGAAGCTTTCTTT.

This sequence joins TRBV19 and TRBJ2-5; 12 bases are a match to TRBD2. CDR1 and CDR2 (germline): LNHDA, SQIVND (reference sequence). There are 15 residues in the CDR3. With 6 bases clipped from V and 2 bases from J, the junction kept 4 bases outside the gene matches. CDR3 loop: CASSGLAGTQETQYF. The CDR3 DNA reads as TGTGCCAGTAGCGGACTAGCGGGGACGCAAGAGACCCAGTACTTC.

This clone has a count of ten or more. The chain carries TRBV15 and TRBJ2-3; the match to TRBD2 covers 7 bases. In germline, CDR1 is LNHNV, CDR2 YYDKDF (reference sequence). Trimming cost V 0 bases and J 2 bases; bases outside gene matches: 5. The CDR3 totals 16 residues. In DNA form, the CDR3 reads TGTGCCACCAGCAGAGATACGGGGGGAGTCACAGATACGCAGTATTTT. The encoded protein is CATSRDTGGVTDTQYF.

The rearrangement links TRBV3-1 (or the pseudogene TRBV3-2) to TRBJ2-1; 7 bases are a match to TRBD2. This CDR3 is 17 amino acids long. Germline V gives CDR1 LGHDT, CDR2 YNNKEL (reference sequence). V lost 0 bases, J lost 0 bases, and 5 bases stayed unmatched. The CDR3 nucleotides read TGTGCCAGCAGCCAAGAGCCCGGGGGGTACTCCTACAATGAGCAGTTCTTC. Amino acids: CASSQEPGGYSYNEQFF.

In its sample, this clone was seen a few times. CDR3 region: CASSVDRGSGNTIYF. The CDR3, as DNA: TGTGCCAGCAGCGTGGACAGGGGATCTGGAAACACCATATATTTT. The gene calls are TRBV27 and TRBJ1-3; 9 bases match TRBD1. There are 15 residues in the CDR3. Per the germline V gene, CDR1 is MNHEY and CDR2 is SMNVEV (reference sequence). V trimming: 6 bases; J trimming: 1 base; junction bases outside the gene matches: 4.